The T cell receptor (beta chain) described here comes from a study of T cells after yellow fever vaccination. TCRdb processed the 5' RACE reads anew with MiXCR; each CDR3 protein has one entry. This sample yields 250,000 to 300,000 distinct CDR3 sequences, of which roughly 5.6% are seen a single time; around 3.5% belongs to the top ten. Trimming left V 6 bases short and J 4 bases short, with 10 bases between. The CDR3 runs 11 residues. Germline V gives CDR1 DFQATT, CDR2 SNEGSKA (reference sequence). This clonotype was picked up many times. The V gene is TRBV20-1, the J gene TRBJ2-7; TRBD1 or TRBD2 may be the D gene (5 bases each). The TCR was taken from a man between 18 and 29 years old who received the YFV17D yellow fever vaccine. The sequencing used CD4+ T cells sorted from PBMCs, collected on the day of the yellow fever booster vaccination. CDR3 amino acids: CSAEGLYEQYF. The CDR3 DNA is TGCAGTGCCGAGGGGCTATACGAGCAGTACTTC.